The 29 T cell receptor beta chains presented below share a single source sample, sequenced in a study of blood T cell repertoires in COVID-19. Only in-frame clones appear in the TCRdb table, and some are missing; sequencing was by immunoSEQ multiplex PCR. The sample shows some 60,000 clones, around nine tenths of them seen only once. Sequencing was performed on peripheral blood. The receptors derive from a human donor in a cohort sampled during active COVID-19.

The chain carries TRBV28 and TRBJ1-2; D is unclear. V was trimmed by 3 bases and J by 4 bases, leaving 9 bases between them. CDR1 and CDR2 (germline): MDHEN, SYDVKM. The CDR3 extends over 13 amino acids. CDR3 bases: TGTGCCAGCAGTTTGGGAGTTCTCTATGGCTACACCTTC. The encoded protein is CASSLGVLYGYTF.

This chain links TRBV9 with TRBJ1-1; 9 positions match TRBD1. The V and J ends lost 3 bases and 0 bases, in that order; junction bases with no gene match: 3. The length of the CDR3 is 15 residues. CDR1 SGDLS and CDR2 YYNGEE come from the germline V gene. The CDR3 loop reads CASSGTGGMNTEAFF. The CDR3 nucleotides read TGTGCCAGCAGCGGAACAGGGGGCATGAACACTGAAGCTTTCTTT.

In the case of this clone: Other DNA sequences in the sample encode the same CDR3. The chain has TRBV6-5 and TRBJ1-1; TRBD1 is a possible D gene (6 bases). This CDR3 is built from 14 residues. Trimming removed 1 base at V and 3 bases at J, with 9 bases between. CDR1 is MNHEY and CDR2 is SVGAGI in the germline V gene. The CDR3 DNA is TGTGCCAGCAGTTACTGGACAGACGACACTGAAGCTTTCTTT. Its translation is CASSYWTDDTEAFF.

The CDR3 DNA is TGCGCCAGCATAGGACTAGCGGGGGGGCCGGATACGCAGTATTTT. This codes for CASIGLAGGPDTQYF. The chain links TRBV5-1 to TRBJ2-3; TRBD2 matches at 15 bases. The CDR3 runs 15 residues. Germline-derived CDR1 and CDR2 are SGHRS and YFSETQ. J gave up 6 bases and V 6 bases, and 5 bases lay outside the gene matches.

The rearrangement joins TRBV5-1 to TRBJ2-1, with D possibly TRBD2 on 6 matching bases. The V end lost 6 bases, the J end lost 2 bases, and 12 bases lay between the germline ends. CDR3 length: 14 residues. CDR1 and CDR2 (germline): SGHRS, YFSETQ. CDR3 amino acids: CASNSGSAYNEQFF. Here the CDR3 DNA reads TGCGCCAGCAACAGCGGGTCAGCCTACAATGAGCAGTTCTTC.

The V and J genes are TRBV5-1 and TRBJ2-5; the D is unclear. CDR1 is SGHRS, CDR2 YFSETQ, per germline. V lost 1 base and J lost 1, with 5 bases in between. The CDR3 length is 13 residues. In DNA form, the CDR3 reads TGCGCCAGCAGCTTGCGCAGCCAAGAGACCCAGTACTTC. Encoded protein: CASSLRSQETQYF.

The chain links TRBV11-2 to TRBJ2-3; TRBD2 might be the D (5 bases). There are 14 residues in the CDR3. The V gene lost 0 bases and the J gene lost 4 bases, with 8 bases spanning the gap. Germline loops: CDR1 SGHAT, CDR2 FQNNGV. The CDR3 nucleotides are TGTGCCAGCAGCTTAGAGGGGAGATCAGATACGCAGTATTTT. It encodes CASSLEGRSDTQYF.

The chain employs TRBV4-1 and TRBJ1-5; TRBD1 aligns across 9 bases. The CDR3 length is 14 residues. With 4 bases clipped from V and 4 bases from J, the junction kept 2 bases outside the gene matches. Per germline, CDR1 MGHRA and CDR2 YSYEKL. The CDR3 region has the DNA TGCGCCAGCAGCCTCGACAGGGGGAATCAGCCCCAGCATTTT. As protein: CASSLDRGNQPQHF.

This sequence joins TRBV24-1 and TRBJ2-4; D possibly corresponds to TRBD1 (6 bases). V was trimmed by 1 base and J by 13 bases, leaving 10 bases between them. The CDR3 runs to 12 residues. Germline V CDR1 and CDR2: KGHDR, SFDVKD. CDR3 bases: TGTGCCACCAGTGATTTCCTCGGACAGCAGTACTTC. Protein product: CATSDFLGQQYF.

The V gene is TRBV15, the J gene TRBJ1-2; 8 bases align to TRBD1. The CDR3 covers 15 residues. CDR1 and CDR2 from the germline V gene are LNHNV and YYDKDF (reference sequence). The V and J ends lost 0 bases and 6 bases, in that order; junction bases with no gene match: 6. CDR3 sequence reads: CATSRDPTGADGYTF. CDR3 in DNA: TGTGCCACCAGCAGAGATCCGACAGGGGCGGATGGCTACACCTTC.

The gene calls are TRBV10-3 and TRBJ2-1; a possible D gene is TRBD1 (6 bases). This CDR3 contains 15 residues. Per germline, CDR1 ENHRY and CDR2 SYGVKD. The ends were cut back, 8 bases at V and 10 bases at J, with 24 bases in the middle. In DNA form, the CDR3 reads TGTGCCATCGAGACTGGCGGGCAGGGGAGAGGCGAGCAGTTCTTC. Protein: CAIETGGQGRGEQFF.

The chain employs TRBV7-8 and TRBJ2-2; weak D call: TRBD1 (5 bases). This CDR3 is built from 18 residues. Germline CDR1 reads SGHVS; CDR2 reads FQNEAQ. Trimming left V 3 bases short and J 1 base short, with 18 bases between. CDR3 DNA: TGTGCCAGCAGCTTTCAGAGCATGCAGGGATGGAACACCGGGGAGCTGTTTTTT. Translating it yields CASSFQSMQGWNTGELFF.

The gene calls are TRBV20-1 and TRBJ1-6, with a weak D call TRBD1 (5 bases). The CDR3 loop spans 10 amino acids. CDR1 and CDR2 (germline): DFQATT, SNEGSKA (reference sequence). Here the CDR3 DNA reads TGCAGCGCGGGGGTTTCACCCCTCCACTTT. Protein: CSAGVSPLHF.

This clone was seen a single time. The chain is built from TRBV6-5 and TRBJ1-1, with TRBD1 matching 7 bases. The CDR3 spans 13 residues. Germline values: CDR1 MNHEY, CDR2 SVGAGI. Trimming cost V 6 bases and J 7 bases; bases outside gene matches: 8. The CDR3 spells CASSNRDSVEAFF. The CDR3 coding sequence is TGTGCCAGCAGCAACCGGGACAGTGTTGAAGCTTTCTTT.

The chain links TRBV28 to TRBJ1-1; no reliable D call. V lost 4 bases, J lost 6 bases, and 15 bases lay in between. This CDR3 is 14 amino acids long. CDR1 is MDHEN, CDR2 SYDVKM, per germline. CDR3 in amino acids: CASSSDRRLPEAFF. CDR3 DNA: TGTGCCAGCAGTTCAGACCGGAGACTCCCTGAAGCTTTCTTT.

The chain uses TRBV27 and TRBJ1-1; D is uncertain. V lost 5 bases and J 7 bases, leaving 14 bases between the germline ends. In germline, CDR1 is MNHEY, CDR2 SMNVEV (reference sequence). The CDR3 is 13 amino acids. The DNA for the CDR3 is TGTGCCAGCAGTCTTGAGAGCAGAGGTGAAGCTTTCTTT. It translates to CASSLESRGEAFF.

The chain recombines TRBV7-9 with TRBJ2-5; D remains ambiguous. The CDR3 length is 11 residues. V was clipped by 3 bases and J by 5 bases, with 4 bases between them. Per germline, CDR1 SEHNR and CDR2 FQNEAQ (reference sequence). CDR3 amino acids: CASSFLETQYF. The CDR3 bases are TGTGCCAGCAGCTTCTTGGAGACCCAGTACTTC.

The V call is TRBV2, the J call TRBJ2-1; the match to TRBD2 covers 8 bases. The J segment lost 6 bases and the V segment lost 2 bases, leaving 6 bases of the junction unmatched. The length of the CDR3 is 15 residues. Germline V CDR1 and CDR2: SNHLY, FYNNEI. CDR3 bases: TGTGCCAGCAGTGAAACGGGGGGGCCGGGCAATGAGCAGTTCTTC. Its translation is CASSETGGPGNEQFF.

V gene TRBV19 combines with J gene TRBJ2-3; the D gene is possibly TRBD1 (5 bases). The V gene lost 4 bases and the J gene lost 6 bases, with 11 bases spanning the gap. CDR1 LNHDA and CDR2 SQIVND come from the germline V gene (reference sequence). This CDR3 is built from 13 residues. The CDR3 loop is CASSTGFTDTQYF. As DNA, the CDR3 is TGTGCCAGTAGTACAGGGTTTACCGATACGCAGTATTTT.

This chain uses TRBV10-3 with TRBJ2-7; 9 bases are shared with TRBD1. The V segment lost 0 bases and the J segment 3 bases; nucleotides outside the gene matches: 0. In germline, CDR1 is ENHRY, CDR2 SYGVKD. This CDR3 region has 14 residues. The CDR3 loop is CAISESTGGYEQYF. The DNA for the CDR3 is TGTGCCATCAGTGAGTCGACAGGGGGCTACGAGCAGTACTTC.

The rearrangement links TRBV2 to TRBJ2-5; the D gene is possibly TRBD1 (6 bases). Trimming pared 7 bases from V and 2 bases from J, leaving 14 bases between. Germline lookup yields CDR1 SNHLY and CDR2 FYNNEI. This CDR3 has 14 residues. In DNA, the CDR3 is TGTGCCAGCACGGCAGGGGCACTACAAGAGACCCAGTACTTC. This codes for CASTAGALQETQYF.

The rearrangement joins TRBV28 to TRBJ1-1; 9 bases fit TRBD1. The CDR3 extends over 14 amino acids. V shed 3 bases, J shed 4 bases, and the junction held 3 bases outside the gene matches. Germline loops: CDR1 MDHEN, CDR2 SYDVKM. The CDR3 bases are TGTGCCAGCAGTTTGACAGGGGGGGCCACTGAAGCTTTCTTT. This codes for CASSLTGGATEAFF.

This rearrangement joins TRBV7-9 to TRBJ1-1; D possibly corresponds to TRBD1 (5 bases). The CDR3 loop spans 12 amino acids. Trimming left V 5 bases short and J 7 bases short, with 11 bases between. CDR1 SEHNR and CDR2 FQNEAQ come from the germline V gene (reference sequence). CDR3 sequence (DNA): TGTGCCAGCAGCCCGGGGGAAAATGAAGCTTTCTTT. Its translation is CASSPGENEAFF. The variable domain in full, with the rest retrieved from reference TRBV7-9 and TRBJ1-1, is DTGVSQNPRHKITKRGQNVTFRCDPISEHNRLYWYRQTLGQGPEFLTYFQNEAQLEKSRLLSDRFSAERPKGSFSTLEIQRTEQGDSAMYLCASSPGENEAFFGQGTRLTVV.

The table lists this clone with a few counts. This rearrangement joins TRBV29-1 to TRBJ1-2; 10 positions match TRBD1. The CDR3 sequence is 14 residues long. Germline CDR1 and CDR2: SQVTM and ANQGSEA. The V and J ends lost 4 bases and 8 bases, in that order; junction bases with no gene match: 10. The CDR3 DNA reads TGCAGCGTTGGACCAGCGGACAGGGGGAAAGGCTACACCTTC. Protein product: CSVGPADRGKGYTF.

The sample holds one count of this clone. The rearrangement links TRBV7-2 to TRBJ2-1; D not certain. V shed 5 bases and J shed 6 bases, with 17 bases lying between them. The germline V gene has CDR1 SGHTA and CDR2 FQGNSA. The CDR3 runs to 15 residues. This CDR3 reads CASSLRPSPSNEQFF. CDR3 bases: TGTGCCAGCAGCCTCAGGCCGAGTCCCAGCAATGAGCAGTTCTTC.

The chain carries TRBV2 and TRBJ1-1; 7 bases are a match to TRBD1. J was trimmed by 6 bases and V by 3 bases; bases with no gene match: 7. Germline CDR1 reads SNHLY; CDR2 reads FYNNEI. This CDR3 has 14 amino acids. This CDR3 is CASSEIGGESEAFF. CDR3 bases: TGTGCCAGCAGTGAGATAGGGGGCGAGTCTGAAGCTTTCTTT.

The V gene is TRBV13, the J gene TRBJ2-1, with a possible D match to TRBD2 (6 bases). The germline V gene has CDR1 PRHDT and CDR2 FYEKMQ (reference sequence). The CDR3 spans 13 residues. V was pared by 5 bases and J by 8 bases, with 13 bases between. CDR3 region: CASSAGGIYEQFF. CDR3 DNA: TGTGCCAGCAGCGCGGGCGGGATTTATGAGCAGTTCTTC.

The chain links TRBV25-1 to TRBJ2-1, with TRBD2 matching 10 bases. With V trimmed by 6 bases and J by 5 bases, 10 bases remained unmatched. In germline, CDR1 is MGHDK, CDR2 SYGVNS. The CDR3 covers 16 residues. This CDR3 is CASSSILAGADNEQFF. The CDR3 DNA sequence: TGTGCCAGCAGCTCAATTCTAGCGGGAGCGGACAATGAGCAGTTCTTC.

This chain joins TRBV3-1 (or the pseudogene TRBV3-2) and TRBJ2-1; 13 nucleotides match TRBD2. Germline trimming cut 1 base from V and 12 bases from J; bases unmatched to any gene: 6. The CDR3 has 15 residues. CDR1 is LGHDT, CDR2 YNNKEL, per germline (reference sequence). In DNA, the CDR3 is TGTGCCAGCAGCCAAGGGACTAGCGGGAGTTTCGGGCAGTTCTTC. This encodes CASSQGTSGSFGQFF.